Each of the 31 T cell receptor beta chains below was sequenced from the same sample in a study of blood T cell repertoires in COVID-19. Clones were read by immunoSEQ multiplex PCR, and TCRdb kept only the in-frame ones, dropping some. The sample lists 130,000 to 150,000 clones, around four fifths occurring once. Sequencing was done on a sample of peripheral blood. These receptors were obtained from a woman aged 40 to 55 with active or convalescent COVID-19.

The chain is built from TRBV5-6 and TRBJ1-5; tentatively, D is TRBD1 (6 bases). Deletions cut 2 bases from V and 0 bases from J, with 15 bases between. The germline V gene has CDR1 SGHDT and CDR2 YYEEEE. This CDR3 region has 17 residues. The CDR3 region is CASSLGYQGNSNQPQHF. The DNA of the CDR3 is TGTGCCAGCAGCTTAGGATACCAGGGGAATAGCAATCAGCCCCAGCATTTT.

This clone is a singleton in its sample. The chain joins TRBV5-4 to TRBJ2-1; 11 nucleotides match TRBD2. Trimming took 0 bases from V and 0 from J; bases not matched to a gene: 11. CDR1 is SGHNT and CDR2 is YYREEE in the germline V gene (reference sequence). The CDR3 spans 20 residues. CDR3: CASSLALGLAGPSSYNEQFF. CDR3 coding DNA: TGTGCCAGCAGCTTGGCCCTCGGACTAGCGGGTCCGAGCTCCTACAATGAGCAGTTCTTC. Full variable domain (rest looked up from reference TRBV5-4 and TRBJ2-1): ETGVTQSPTHLIKTRGQQVTLRCSSQSGHNTVSWYQQALGQGPQFIFQYYREEENGRGNFPPRFSGLQFPNYSSELNVNALELDDSALYLCASSLALGLAGPSSYNEQFFGPGTRLTVL.

The chain combines TRBV4-1 with TRBJ2-3; TRBD1 aligns across 8 bases. Trimming took 3 bases from V and 8 from J; bases not matched to a gene: 10. This CDR3 has 15 residues. The germline V gene encodes CDR1 MGHRA and CDR2 YSYEKL. The CDR3 loop is CASSQTGDQVGTQYF. CDR3 DNA: TGCGCCAGCAGCCAGACAGGGGACCAGGTTGGTACGCAGTATTTT.

The chain recombines TRBV3-1 (or the pseudogene TRBV3-2) with TRBJ2-2; 10 positions agree with TRBD1. The CDR3 has 17 amino acids. J gave up 1 base and V 2 bases, and 4 bases lay outside the gene matches. The V gene's germline CDR1 is LGHDT and CDR2 YNNKEL (reference sequence). For the CDR3, the DNA is TGTGCCAGCAGCCAATACCGGGACAGGGGGAACACCGGGGAGCTGTTTTTT. Its translation is CASSQYRDRGNTGELFF.

The chain links TRBV28 to TRBJ1-2; no reliable D call. V lost 2 bases, J lost 4 bases, and 11 bases lay in between. Germline V CDR1 and CDR2: MDHEN, SYDVKM. The CDR3 has 14 amino acids. CDR3 sequence: CASSLTGVSYGYTF. Written as DNA, the CDR3 is TGTGCCAGCAGTTTAACGGGAGTCAGCTATGGCTACACCTTC.

The DNA of the CDR3 is TGCGCCAGCAGCTCCCACGGGGAGCTGTTTTTT. Translation: CASSSHGELFF. The chain is built from TRBV5-1 and TRBJ2-2; D uncertain. The germline CDR1 and CDR2 sequences are SGHRS and YFSETQ. Trimming removed 3 bases at V and 7 bases at J, with 4 bases between. CDR3 length: 11 residues.

This chain joins TRBV7-2 and TRBJ1-2, with D uncertain. The CDR3 is made up of 16 amino acids. Germline-derived CDR1 and CDR2 are SGHTA and FQGNSA. V was clipped by 1 base and J by 0 bases, with 12 bases between them. The CDR3 bases are TGTGCCAGCAGCTTAGAGGTCGGGTTAGCTAACTATGGCTACACCTTC. Protein sequence: CASSLEVGLANYGYTF.

The V gene is TRBV7-9, the J gene TRBJ1-3; 7 bases align to TRBD1. This CDR3 spans 16 amino acids. The germline V gene has CDR1 SEHNR and CDR2 FQNEAQ (reference sequence). After removal of 1 base from V and 3 bases from J, the junction contained 6 bases not matched to a gene. DNA of the CDR3: TGTGCCAGCAGCTTAGAACCGGCAGGGGGTGGAAACACCATATATTTT. Its protein is CASSLEPAGGGNTIYF.

The rearrangement uses TRBV10-3 and TRBJ2-3, with TRBD1 matching 8 bases. Germline V lookup: CDR1 ENHRY, CDR2 SYGVKD. The V and J ends lost 8 bases and 5 bases, in that order; junction bases with no gene match: 9. The CDR3 consists of 14 residues. The CDR3 is CAIAQGAIEDTQYF. In DNA form, the CDR3 reads TGTGCCATCGCGCAGGGGGCGATTGAAGATACGCAGTATTTT.

The chain combines TRBV4-1 with TRBJ2-1; D is perhaps TRBD2 (5 bases). The CDR3 length is 14 residues. In germline, CDR1 is MGHRA, CDR2 YSYEKL. Trimming pared 5 bases from V and 6 bases from J, leaving 14 bases between. Here the CDR3 DNA reads TGCGCCAGCAGCTCCTATGGCGGGCTCAATGAGCAGTTCTTC. The encoded protein is CASSSYGGLNEQFF.

This sequence joins TRBV28 and TRBJ2-7; 7 bases line up with TRBD1. The germline gives CDR1 MDHEN, CDR2 SYDVKM. The CDR3 covers 13 residues. Losses at the gene ends were 10 bases for V and 3 bases for J; bases not matched to a gene: 9. The CDR3 nucleotides read TGTGCCACCCGACAGGGCTATAACTACGAGCAGTACTTC. Its protein product is CATRQGYNYEQYF.

V and J are TRBV14 and TRBJ2-2; 10 nucleotides agree with TRBD2. The V and J ends lost 4 bases and 4 bases, in that order; junction bases with no gene match: 3. Germline CDR1 is SGHDN and CDR2 is FVKESK. This CDR3 contains 15 residues. As DNA, the CDR3 is TGTGCCAGCAGCCCACTAGCGGGAACCACCGGGGAGCTGTTTTTT. Translated: CASSPLAGTTGELFF.

The chain links TRBV5-1 to TRBJ2-3; TRBD2 matches at 7 bases. The junction had 4 bases not matched to a gene; V was cut back by 0 bases and J by 0 bases. Germline CDR1 SGHRS, CDR2 YFSETQ. The CDR3 is 16 amino acids. The CDR3 loop is CASSLDGSGSTDTQYF. The CDR3 DNA reads TGCGCCAGCAGCTTGGATGGTAGCGGGAGCACAGATACGCAGTATTTT.

The rearrangement joins TRBV28 to TRBJ1-5; 10 bases agree with TRBD1. J was trimmed by 1 base and V by 4 bases; bases with no gene match: 7. This CDR3 region has 17 residues. Germline CDR1 is MDHEN and CDR2 is SYDVKM. The CDR3 reads CASSSGTGALSNQPQHF. The DNA of the CDR3 is TGTGCCAGCAGTTCCGGGACAGGGGCTTTGAGCAATCAGCCCCAGCATTTT.

The CDR3 DNA sequence: TGCGCCAGCAGCCAAGCGACTAGCGGGAGGGCCGGGGAGACCCAGTACTTC. As protein: CASSQATSGRAGETQYF. This chain connects TRBV4-3 to TRBJ2-5, with TRBD2 matching over 14 bases. The CDR3 has 17 residues. V shed 1 base, J shed 5 bases, and the junction held 6 bases outside the gene matches. CDR1 and CDR2 (germline): LGHNA, YSLEER.

This clone was recorded once. The rearrangement uses TRBV28 and TRBJ1-1; tentative D call: TRBD1 (6 bases). V lost 0 bases, J lost 1 base, and 6 bases lay in between. This CDR3 is 14 amino acids long. Germline V gene data show CDR1 as MDHEN and CDR2 as SYDVKM. CDR3 region: CASSLWDRNTEAFF. CDR3 bases: TGTGCCAGCAGTTTATGGGACAGGAACACTGAAGCTTTCTTT.

The chain carries TRBV28 and TRBJ2-7, with 9 bases fitting TRBD1. Germline assignment: CDR1 MDHEN and CDR2 SYDVKM. V gave up 7 bases and J gave up 4 bases; unmatched junction bases: 14. This CDR3 comprises 16 residues. The CDR3 DNA sequence: TGTGCCAGCACCCCCTCAGCGGGACAGGGAGATTACGAGCAGTACTTC. Residues: CASTPSAGQGDYEQYF.

This chain links TRBV27 with TRBJ1-2, with D perhaps TRBD1 (5 bases). Looked up from germline, CDR1 is MNHEY and CDR2 is SMNVEV (reference sequence). This CDR3 comprises 17 residues. V lost 3 bases to trimming and J lost 4 bases, with 21 bases between them. This CDR3 is CASSFVGQEGRGYGYTF. DNA of the CDR3: TGTGCCAGCAGTTTTGTGGGGCAGGAGGGGCGAGGCTATGGCTACACCTTC.

V gene TRBV28 combines with J gene TRBJ2-3; D remains ambiguous. Trimming took off 4 bases at V and 4 bases at J, with 9 bases between the two ends. Germline V CDR1 and CDR2: MDHEN, SYDVKM. The CDR3 has 13 amino acids. The CDR3 DNA reads TGTGCCAGCAGTTCTCCCCTCGCAGATACGCAGTATTTT. It codes for CASSSPLADTQYF.

The V call is TRBV28, the J call TRBJ1-2; the D is unclear. Deletions cut 4 bases from V and 2 bases from J, with 11 bases between. The CDR3 length is 14 residues. From germline, CDR1 is MDHEN and CDR2 SYDVKM. The CDR3 region has the DNA TGTGCCAGCAGTTACCCAGGTCGCAACTATGGCTACACCTTC. This gives the protein CASSYPGRNYGYTF.

This clone occurred a few times. J is TRBJ2-7 and V is TRBV25-1; the match to TRBD1 covers 9 bases. V dropped 6 bases and J dropped 3; count of bases not matched to a gene: 12. Germline CDR1 and CDR2: MGHDK and SYGVNS. This CDR3 has 16 residues. The CDR3 spells CASSPKPGQGLYEQYF. The CDR3 DNA is TGTGCCAGCAGCCCGAAACCCGGACAGGGGCTCTACGAGCAGTACTTC.

In its sample, this clone was seen once. The V and J genes are TRBV2 and TRBJ1-3, with a tentative D call TRBD1 (5 bases). The V gene's germline CDR1 is SNHLY and CDR2 FYNNEI. Trimming took 1 base from V and 4 from J, leaving 8 bases between them. CDR3 length: 14 amino acids. The CDR3 bases are TGTGCCAGCAGTGAAGTGAACAGGGGAAACACCATATATTTT. The encoded protein is CASSEVNRGNTIYF. Based on the CDR3 plus reference TRBV2 and TRBJ1-3, the full variable domain is EPEVTQTPSHQVTQMGQEVILRCVPISNHLYFYWYRQILGQKVEFLVSFYNNEISEKSEIFDDQFSVERPDGSNFTLKIRSTKLEDSAMYFCASSEVNRGNTIYFGEGSWLTVV.

This clone was seen more than once but under ten times. The rearrangement links TRBV2 to TRBJ2-2; tentative D call: TRBD2 (5 bases). From germline, CDR1 is SNHLY and CDR2 FYNNEI. This CDR3 is 15 amino acids long. Trimming left V 3 bases short and J 5 bases short, with 13 bases between. CDR3 residues: CASSDPMPGTGELFF. In DNA, the CDR3 is TGTGCCAGCAGTGACCCGATGCCGGGGACCGGGGAGCTGTTTTTT. The variable domain in full, completed from reference TRBV2 and TRBJ2-2, reads EPEVTQTPSHQVTQMGQEVILRCVPISNHLYFYWYRQILGQKVEFLVSFYNNEISEKSEIFDDQFSVERPDGSNFTLKIRSTKLEDSAMYFCASSDPMPGTGELFFGEGSRLTVL.

The chain couples TRBV5-1 to TRBJ1-2, with a possible D match to TRBD1 (6 bases). The CDR3 extends over 15 amino acids. Trimming removed 2 bases at V and 2 bases at J, with 13 bases between. CDR1 and CDR2 from the germline V gene are SGHRS and YFSETQ. Here the CDR3 reads CASSLSNTGNYGYTF. The CDR3 region has the DNA TGCGCCAGCAGCTTAAGTAACACAGGGAACTATGGCTACACCTTC.

The chain is built from TRBV7-2 and TRBJ2-2; D might be TRBD1 (5 bases). Germline loops: CDR1 SGHTA, CDR2 FQGNSA. Trimming left V 5 bases short and J 4 bases short, with 14 bases between. The CDR3 has 15 amino acids. CDR3 amino acids: CASSLRQSPTGELFF. The CDR3 coding sequence is TGTGCCAGCAGCCTTCGACAGAGCCCCACCGGGGAGCTGTTTTTT.

The chain couples TRBV5-6 to TRBJ1-2; 8 bases agree with TRBD1. V lost 0 bases, J lost 0 bases, and 7 bases stayed unmatched. In germline, CDR1 is SGHDT, CDR2 YYEEEE. This CDR3 has 17 residues. For the CDR3, the DNA is TGTGCCAGCAGCTTGGGGCAGGGGGCACTTTCTAACTATGGCTACACCTTC. Translating gives CASSLGQGALSNYGYTF.

Concerning this clone itself: Relative to the germline gene, one junction end is altered; a read error may explain this. The chain couples TRBV14 to TRBJ2-3; 8 bases match TRBD1. CDR1 and CDR2 from the germline V gene are SGHDN and FVKESK. This CDR3 is 18 amino acids long. The CDR3 is CASSQDRPGQGRTYTQYF. The CDR3, as DNA: TGTGCCAGCAGCCAAGACCGCCCCGGACAGGGACGCACATATACGCAGTATTTT.

The chain employs TRBV5-4 and TRBJ1-6; tentative D call: TRBD1 (6 bases). This CDR3 is 16 amino acids long. From germline, CDR1 is SGHNT and CDR2 YYREEE (reference sequence). V shed 6 bases and J shed 7 bases, with 20 bases lying between them. CDR3 in DNA: TGTGCCAGCACGCCCGGGACATCAGAGGCCAATTCACCCCTCCACTTT. This encodes CASTPGTSEANSPLHF.

The chain couples TRBV15 to TRBJ2-1; 9 positions match TRBD1. Germline V gene lookup returns CDR1 LNHNV and CDR2 YYDKDF (reference sequence). This CDR3 has 16 residues. Losses at the gene ends were 1 base for V and 5 bases for J; bases not matched to a gene: 6. The CDR3 spells CATSRGTGTGNNEQFF. DNA of the CDR3: TGTGCCACCAGCAGAGGAACCGGGACAGGGAACAATGAGCAGTTCTTC.

The chain links TRBV11-2 to TRBJ2-3; D perhaps matches TRBD1 (6 bases). Germline V CDR1 and CDR2: SGHAT, FQNNGV. This CDR3 is built from 14 residues. Trimming took 3 bases from V and 4 from J, leaving 11 bases between them. The CDR3 reads CASSFTDRSDTQYF. The CDR3 nucleotides read TGTGCCAGCAGCTTTACCGACAGGTCAGATACGCAGTATTTT.

This clone was found a few times. As DNA, the CDR3 is TGTGCCTGGAGTGTCAAACAGCTCAATCAGCCCCAGCATTTT. As protein: CAWSVKQLNQPQHF. The chain couples TRBV30 to TRBJ1-5; D not certain. Germline V gene data show CDR1 as GTSNPN and CDR2 as SVGIG (reference sequence). V lost 0 bases and J lost 3, with 9 bases in between. The CDR3 has 14 residues.